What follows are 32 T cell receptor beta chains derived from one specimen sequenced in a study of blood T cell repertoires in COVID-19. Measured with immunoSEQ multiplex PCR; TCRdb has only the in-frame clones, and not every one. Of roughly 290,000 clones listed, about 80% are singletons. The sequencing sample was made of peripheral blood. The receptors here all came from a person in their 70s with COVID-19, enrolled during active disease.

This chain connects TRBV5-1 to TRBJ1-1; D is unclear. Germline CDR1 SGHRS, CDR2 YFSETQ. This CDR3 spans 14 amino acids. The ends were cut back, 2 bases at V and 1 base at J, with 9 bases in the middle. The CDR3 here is CASSLLWQNTEAFF. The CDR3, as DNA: TGCGCCAGCAGCTTATTGTGGCAGAACACTGAAGCTTTCTTT.

The CDR3 DNA reads TGTGCCAGCAGCTTAAAATCAAGCGGGGCACATACGCAGTATTTT. This translates into CASSLKSSGAHTQYF. The rearrangement uses TRBV7-2 and TRBJ2-3, with 7 bases identical to TRBD2. J was trimmed by 7 bases and V by 2 bases; bases with no gene match: 9. The germline CDR1 and CDR2 sequences are SGHTA and FQGNSA. The CDR3 covers 15 residues.

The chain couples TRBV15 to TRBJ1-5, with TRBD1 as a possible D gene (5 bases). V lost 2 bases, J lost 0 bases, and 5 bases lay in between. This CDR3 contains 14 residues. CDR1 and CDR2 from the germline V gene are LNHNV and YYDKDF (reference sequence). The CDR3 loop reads CATSRQGSNQPQHF. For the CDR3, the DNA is TGTGCCACCAGCAGACAGGGTAGCAATCAGCCCCAGCATTTT.

This CDR3 is CASSEFVGKGGFF. The CDR3 nucleotides read TGTGCCAGCAGTGAATTTGTGGGGAAGGGAGGTTTCTTC. The chain recombines TRBV6-1 with TRBJ2-1; possibly TRBD2 for D (6 bases). Trimming left V 2 bases short and J 16 bases short, with 18 bases between. This CDR3 is 13 amino acids long. Germline CDR1 MNHNS, CDR2 SASEGT.

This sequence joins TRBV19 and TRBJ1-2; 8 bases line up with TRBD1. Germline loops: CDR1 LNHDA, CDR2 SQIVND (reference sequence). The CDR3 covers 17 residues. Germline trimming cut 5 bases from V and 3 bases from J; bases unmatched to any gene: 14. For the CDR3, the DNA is TGTGCCAGTAGTCCGCAGGGGGCAGGGGTATCTGACTATGGCTACACCTTC. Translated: CASSPQGAGVSDYGYTF.

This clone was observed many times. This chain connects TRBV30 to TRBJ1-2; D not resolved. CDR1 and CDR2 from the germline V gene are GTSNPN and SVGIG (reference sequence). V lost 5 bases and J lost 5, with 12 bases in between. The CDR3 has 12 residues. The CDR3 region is CAWSSGMYGYTF. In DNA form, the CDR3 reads TGTGCCTGGTCTTCGGGGATGTATGGCTACACCTTC.

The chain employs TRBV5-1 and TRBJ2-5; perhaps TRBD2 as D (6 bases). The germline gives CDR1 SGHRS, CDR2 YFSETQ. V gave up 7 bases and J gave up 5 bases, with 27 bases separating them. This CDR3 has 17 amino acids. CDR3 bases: TGCGCCAGCCAACTCGCGGGGAGGCAGAGAGTCGGGGAGACCCAGTACTTC. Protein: CASQLAGRQRVGETQYF.

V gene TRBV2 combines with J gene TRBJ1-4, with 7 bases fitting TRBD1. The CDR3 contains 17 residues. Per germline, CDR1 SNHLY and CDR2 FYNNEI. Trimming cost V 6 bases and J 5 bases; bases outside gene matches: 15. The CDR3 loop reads CASRRDSQRALNEKLFF. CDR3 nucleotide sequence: TGTGCCAGCAGACGGGACAGTCAAAGGGCCTTGAATGAAAAACTGTTTTTT.

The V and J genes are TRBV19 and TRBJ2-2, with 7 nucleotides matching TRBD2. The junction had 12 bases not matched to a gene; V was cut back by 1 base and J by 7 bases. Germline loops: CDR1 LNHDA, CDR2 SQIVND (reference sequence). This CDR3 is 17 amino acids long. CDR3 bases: TGTGCCAGTAGTATAGTACGTGTCGGGGGGATAGACGGGGAGCTGTTTTTT. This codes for CASSIVRVGGIDGELFF. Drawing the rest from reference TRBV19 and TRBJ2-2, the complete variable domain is DGGITQSPKYLFRKEGQNVTLSCEQNLNHDAMYWYRQDPGQGLRLIYYSQIVNDFQKGDIAEGYSVSREKKESFPLTVTSAQKNPTAFYLCASSIVRVGGIDGELFFGEGSRLTVL.

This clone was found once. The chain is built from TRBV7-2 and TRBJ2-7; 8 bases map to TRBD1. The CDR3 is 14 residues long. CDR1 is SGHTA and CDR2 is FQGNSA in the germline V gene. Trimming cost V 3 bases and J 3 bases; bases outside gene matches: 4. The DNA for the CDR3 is TGTGCCAGCAGCTTCCCGGGACAGGTCTACGAGCAGTACTTC. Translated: CASSFPGQVYEQYF.

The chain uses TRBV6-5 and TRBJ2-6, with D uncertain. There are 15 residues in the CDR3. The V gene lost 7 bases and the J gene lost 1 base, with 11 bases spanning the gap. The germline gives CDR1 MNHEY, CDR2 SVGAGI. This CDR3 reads CASTAPGSGANVLTF. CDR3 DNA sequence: TGTGCCAGCACCGCACCCGGTTCTGGGGCCAACGTCCTGACTTTC.

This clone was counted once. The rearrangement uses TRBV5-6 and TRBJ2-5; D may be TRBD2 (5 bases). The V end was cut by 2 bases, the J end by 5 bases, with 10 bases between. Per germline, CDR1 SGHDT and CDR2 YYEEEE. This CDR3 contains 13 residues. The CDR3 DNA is TGTGCCAGCAGCTTAGAGGAGGCGGAGACCCAGTACTTC. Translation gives CASSLEEAETQYF.

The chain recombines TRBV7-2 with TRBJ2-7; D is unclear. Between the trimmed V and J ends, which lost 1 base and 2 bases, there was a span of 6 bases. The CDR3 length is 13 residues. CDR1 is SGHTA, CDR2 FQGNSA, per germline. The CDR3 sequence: CASSLERAYEQYF. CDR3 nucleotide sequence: TGTGCCAGCAGCTTAGAACGCGCCTACGAGCAGTACTTC.

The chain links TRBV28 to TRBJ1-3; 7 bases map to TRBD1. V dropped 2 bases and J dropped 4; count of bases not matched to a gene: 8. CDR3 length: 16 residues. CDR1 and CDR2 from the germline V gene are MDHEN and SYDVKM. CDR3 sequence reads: CASSLVWPGQGNTIYF. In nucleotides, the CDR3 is TGTGCCAGCAGTTTAGTGTGGCCGGGACAGGGAAACACCATATATTTT.

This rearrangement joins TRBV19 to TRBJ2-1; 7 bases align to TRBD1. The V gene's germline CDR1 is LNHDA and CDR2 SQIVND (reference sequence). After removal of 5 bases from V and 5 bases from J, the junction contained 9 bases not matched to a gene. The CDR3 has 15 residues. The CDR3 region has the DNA TGTGCCAGTAGTTCCGAGGACGGGACAGACAATGAGCAGTTCTTC. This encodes CASSSEDGTDNEQFF.

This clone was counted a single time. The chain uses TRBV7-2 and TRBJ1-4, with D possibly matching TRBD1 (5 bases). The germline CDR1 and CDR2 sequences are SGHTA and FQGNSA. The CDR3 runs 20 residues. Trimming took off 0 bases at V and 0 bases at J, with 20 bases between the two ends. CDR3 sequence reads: CASSLADQDNRWSTNEKLFF. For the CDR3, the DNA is TGTGCCAGCAGCTTAGCGGACCAAGACAACAGGTGGTCAACTAATGAAAAACTGTTTTTT.

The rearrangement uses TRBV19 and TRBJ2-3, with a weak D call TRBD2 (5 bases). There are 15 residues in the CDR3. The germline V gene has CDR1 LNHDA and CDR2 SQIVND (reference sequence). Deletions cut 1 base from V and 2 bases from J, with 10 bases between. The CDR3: CASSIGLSATDTQYF. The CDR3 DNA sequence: TGTGCCAGTAGTATAGGGCTTAGCGCCACAGATACGCAGTATTTT. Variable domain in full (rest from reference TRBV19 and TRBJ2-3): DGGITQSPKYLFRKEGQNVTLSCEQNLNHDAMYWYRQDPGQGLRLIYYSQIVNDFQKGDIAEGYSVSREKKESFPLTVTSAQKNPTAFYLCASSIGLSATDTQYFGPGTRLTVL.

The CDR3 region has the DNA TGCAGTGCTAGCCAGGTACATGGCTACACCTTC. Translation: CSASQVHGYTF. This chain joins TRBV20-1 and TRBJ1-2; unclear D gene. The CDR3 totals 11 residues. The germline gives CDR1 DFQATT, CDR2 SNEGSKA (reference sequence). The V end lost 3 bases, the J end lost 6 bases, and 8 bases lay between the germline ends.

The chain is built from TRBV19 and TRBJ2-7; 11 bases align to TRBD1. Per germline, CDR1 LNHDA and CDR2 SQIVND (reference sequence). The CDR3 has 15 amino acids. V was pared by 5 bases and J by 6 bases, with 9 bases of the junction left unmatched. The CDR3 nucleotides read TGTGCCAGTAGTGCTCCCGGGACAGGGGGGGTCGAGCAGTACTTC. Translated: CASSAPGTGGVEQYF.

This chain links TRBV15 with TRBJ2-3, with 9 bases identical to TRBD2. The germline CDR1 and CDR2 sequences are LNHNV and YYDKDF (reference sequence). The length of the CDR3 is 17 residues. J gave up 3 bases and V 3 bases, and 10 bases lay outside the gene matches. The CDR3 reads CATSREGSGSRTDTQYF. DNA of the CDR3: TGTGCCACCAGCAGGGAGGGTAGCGGGAGCCGTACAGATACGCAGTATTTT. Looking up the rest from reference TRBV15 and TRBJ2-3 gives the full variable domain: DAMVIQNPRYQVTQFGKPVTLSCSQTLNHNVMYWYQQKSSQAPKLLFHYYDKDFNNEADTPDNFQSRRPNTSFCFLDIRSPGLGDTAMYLCATSREGSGSRTDTQYFGPGTRLTVL.

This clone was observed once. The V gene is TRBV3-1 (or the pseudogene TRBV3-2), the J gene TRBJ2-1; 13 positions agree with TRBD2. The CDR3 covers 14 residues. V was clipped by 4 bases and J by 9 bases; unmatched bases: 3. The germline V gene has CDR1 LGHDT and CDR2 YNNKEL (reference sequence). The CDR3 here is CASSPGLAGSEQFF. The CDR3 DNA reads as TGTGCCAGCAGCCCGGGACTAGCGGGATCTGAGCAGTTCTTC.

The DNA for the CDR3 is TGTGCCAGCAGATCCGGGGGTTGGTCCCAAGAGACCCAGTACTTC. Its protein is CASRSGGWSQETQYF. V and J are TRBV6-5 and TRBJ2-5; TRBD2 is a possible D gene (6 bases). Per germline, CDR1 MNHEY and CDR2 SVGAGI. The CDR3 covers 15 residues. V shed 6 bases and J shed 1 base, with 15 bases lying between them.

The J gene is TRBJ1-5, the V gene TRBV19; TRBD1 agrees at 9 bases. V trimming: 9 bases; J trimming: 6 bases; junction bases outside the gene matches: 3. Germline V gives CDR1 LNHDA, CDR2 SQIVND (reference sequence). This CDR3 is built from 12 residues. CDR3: CASTGGFQPQHF. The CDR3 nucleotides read TGTGCCAGCACAGGGGGCTTTCAGCCCCAGCATTTT.

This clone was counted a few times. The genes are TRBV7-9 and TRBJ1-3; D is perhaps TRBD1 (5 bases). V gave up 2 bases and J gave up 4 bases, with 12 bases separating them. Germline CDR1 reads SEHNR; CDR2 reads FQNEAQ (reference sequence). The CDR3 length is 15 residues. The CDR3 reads CASSLPLQGGNTIYF. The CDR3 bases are TGTGCCAGCAGCTTACCCCTGCAGGGCGGAAACACCATATATTTT. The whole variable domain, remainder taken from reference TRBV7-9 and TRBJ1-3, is DTGVSQNPRHKITKRGQNVTFRCDPISEHNRLYWYRQTLGQGPEFLTYFQNEAQLEKSRLLSDRFSAERPKGSFSTLEIQRTEQGDSAMYLCASSLPLQGGNTIYFGEGSWLTVV.

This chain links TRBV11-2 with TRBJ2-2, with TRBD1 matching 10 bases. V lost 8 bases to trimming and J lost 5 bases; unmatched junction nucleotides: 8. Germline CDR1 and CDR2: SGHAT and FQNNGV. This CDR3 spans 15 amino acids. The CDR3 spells CASRPDRGRTGELFF. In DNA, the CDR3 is TGTGCCAGCCGCCCCGACAGGGGGCGAACCGGGGAGCTGTTTTTT. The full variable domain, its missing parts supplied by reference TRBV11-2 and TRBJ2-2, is EAGVAQSPRYKIIEKRQSVAFWCNPISGHATLYWYQQILGQGPKLLIQFQNNGVVDDSQLPKDRFSAERLKGVDSTLKIQPAKLEDSAVYLCASRPDRGRTGELFFGEGSRLTVL.

CDR3 DNA sequence: TGTGCCACAGAGGGAGCATCCTACGAGCAGTACTTC. Its protein is CATEGASYEQYF. The chain joins TRBV3-1 (or the pseudogene TRBV3-2) to TRBJ2-7; TRBD2 might be the D (5 bases). The V end was cut by 10 bases, the J end by 1 base, with 11 bases between. This CDR3 is 12 amino acids long. Germline V gives CDR1 LGHDT, CDR2 YNNKEL (reference sequence).

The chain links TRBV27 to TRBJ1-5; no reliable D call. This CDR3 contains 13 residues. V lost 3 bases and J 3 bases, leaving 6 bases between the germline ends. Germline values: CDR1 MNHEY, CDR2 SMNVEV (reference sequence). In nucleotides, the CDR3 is TGTGCCAGCAGTTTGACACTCAATCAGCCCCAGCATTTT. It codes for CASSLTLNQPQHF.

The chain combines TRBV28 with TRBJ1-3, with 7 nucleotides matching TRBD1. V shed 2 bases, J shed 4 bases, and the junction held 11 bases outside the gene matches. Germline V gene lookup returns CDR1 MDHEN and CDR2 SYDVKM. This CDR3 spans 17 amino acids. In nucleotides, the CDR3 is TGTGCCAGCAGTTTAGGTTTACAGGGGATTTTAGGAAACACCATATATTTT. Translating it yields CASSLGLQGILGNTIYF.

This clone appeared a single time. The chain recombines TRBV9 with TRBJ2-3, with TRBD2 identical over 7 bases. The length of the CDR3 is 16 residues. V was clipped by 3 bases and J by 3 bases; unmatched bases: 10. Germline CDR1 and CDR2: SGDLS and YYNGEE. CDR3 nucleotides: TGTGCCAGCAGCGCTGGGGGGGGTGTCGGGACAGATACGCAGTATTTT. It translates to CASSAGGGVGTDTQYF.

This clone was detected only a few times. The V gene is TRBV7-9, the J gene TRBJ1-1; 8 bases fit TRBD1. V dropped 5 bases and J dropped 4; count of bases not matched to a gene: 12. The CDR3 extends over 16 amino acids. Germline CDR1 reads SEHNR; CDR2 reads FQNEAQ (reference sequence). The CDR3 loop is CASSHRQGKLSTEAFF. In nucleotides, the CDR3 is TGTGCCAGCAGCCATCGACAGGGGAAGTTGAGCACTGAAGCTTTCTTT.

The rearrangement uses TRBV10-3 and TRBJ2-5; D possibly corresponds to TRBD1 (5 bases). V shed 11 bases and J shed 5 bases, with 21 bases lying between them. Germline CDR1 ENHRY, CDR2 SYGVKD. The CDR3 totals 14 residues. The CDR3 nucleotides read TGTGCCGCTCACGGCGAGGACATGCCCGAGACCCAGTACTTC. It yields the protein CAAHGEDMPETQYF.

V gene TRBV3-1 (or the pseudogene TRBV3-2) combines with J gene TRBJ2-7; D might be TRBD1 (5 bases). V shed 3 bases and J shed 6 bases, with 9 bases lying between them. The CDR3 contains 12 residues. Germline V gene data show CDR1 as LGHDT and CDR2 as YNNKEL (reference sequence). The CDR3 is CASSQHQGEQYF. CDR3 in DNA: TGTGCCAGCAGCCAGCACCAGGGCGAGCAGTACTTC.